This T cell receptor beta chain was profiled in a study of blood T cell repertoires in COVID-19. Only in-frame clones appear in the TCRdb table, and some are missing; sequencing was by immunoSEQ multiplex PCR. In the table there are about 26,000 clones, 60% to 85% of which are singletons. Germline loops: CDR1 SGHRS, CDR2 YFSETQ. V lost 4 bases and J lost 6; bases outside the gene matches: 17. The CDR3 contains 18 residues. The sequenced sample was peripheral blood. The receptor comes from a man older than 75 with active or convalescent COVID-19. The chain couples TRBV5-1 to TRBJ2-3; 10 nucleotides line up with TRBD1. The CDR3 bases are TGCGCCAGCAGCCCGGGGGACAGGGGACCGGGGCCAAGGGATACGCAGTATTTT. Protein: CASSPGDRGPGPRDTQYF.